This T cell receptor (beta chain) was captured by sequencing in a study of vaccination and CD4 T cells after COVID-19. Trimming shortened V by 4 bases and J by 6 bases, and 22 bases separated the two germline ends. Per the germline V gene, CDR1 is SQVTM and CDR2 is ANQGSEA. CDR3 length: 15 residues. Stated treatment: 10-day PBMC culture with coronavirus spike peptide pools or control peptides (ViraFEST assay). At days 3 and 7, half the medium was exchanged for fresh IL-2 medium. Cultured CD4+ T-cell DNA underwent Oncomine TCR Beta short-read sequencing. TCRdb reprocessed the PCR reads with MiXCR, giving one entry per CDR3 protein. The sample contains under 25,000 distinct CDR3 sequences, roughly 52% of which appear only once. This clonotype was seen only once. Its antigen is as yet unknown.

The TCR comes from a human donor who had recovered from COVID-19. Sequencing input: CD4+ T cells from blood, cultured in vitro. The V gene is TRBV29-1, the J gene TRBJ2-7; possibly TRBD1 for D (7 bases). The CDR3 reads CSVGGERQGGREQYF. CDR3 DNA: TGCAGCGTTGGTGGGGAGCGGCAGGGGGGACGCGAGCAGTACTTC.